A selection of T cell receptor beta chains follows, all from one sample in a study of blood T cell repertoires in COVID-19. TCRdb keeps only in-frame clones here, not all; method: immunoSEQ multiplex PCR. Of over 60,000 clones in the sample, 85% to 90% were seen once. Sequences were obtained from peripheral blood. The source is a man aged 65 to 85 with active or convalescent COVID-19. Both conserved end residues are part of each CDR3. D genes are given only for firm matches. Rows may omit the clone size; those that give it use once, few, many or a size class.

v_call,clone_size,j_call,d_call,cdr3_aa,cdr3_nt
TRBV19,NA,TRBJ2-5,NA,CASSWSNQETQYF,TGTGCCAGTAGCTGGAGCAACCAAGAGACCCAGTACTTC
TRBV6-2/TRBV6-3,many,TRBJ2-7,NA,CASSDGGNPYEQYF,TGTGCCAGCAGTGACGGCGGGAACCCCTACGAGCAGTACTTC
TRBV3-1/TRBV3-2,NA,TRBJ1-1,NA,CASSPRDTEAFF,TGTGCCAGCAGCCCCAGGGACACTGAAGCTTTCTTT
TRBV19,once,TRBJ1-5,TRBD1,CASGQGILNQPQHF,TGTGCCAGCGGACAGGGGATTCTCAATCAGCCCCAGCATTTT
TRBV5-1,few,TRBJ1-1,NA,CASSLGQVMNTEAFF,TGCGCCAGCAGCTTGGGACAGGTTATGAACACTGAAGCTTTCTTT
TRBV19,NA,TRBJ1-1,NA,CASTPPGSRKNTEAFF,TGTGCCAGTACTCCGCCGGGTAGTAGAAAGAACACTGAAGCTTTCTTT
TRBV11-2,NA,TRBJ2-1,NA,CASSVDRLLYNEQFF,TGTGCCAGCAGCGTGGACAGACTCTTATACAATGAGCAGTTCTTC
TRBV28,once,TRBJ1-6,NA,CASATGDSPLHF,TGTGCCAGCGCGACAGGAGATTCACCCCTCCACTTT
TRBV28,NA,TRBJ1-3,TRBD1,CASSTTDRVGGNTIYF,TGTGCCAGCAGCACAACCGACAGGGTAGGAGGAAACACCATATATTTT
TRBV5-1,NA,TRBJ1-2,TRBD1,CASNTGTGLLGYTF,TGCGCCAGCAATACCGGGACAGGGCTTTTGGGCTACACCTTC
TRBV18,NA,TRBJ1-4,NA,CASSRTDEKLFF,TGTGCCAGCTCACGGACTGATGAAAAACTGTTTTTT
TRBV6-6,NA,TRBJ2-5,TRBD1,CASSPGQGVLGRKGTQYF,TGTGCCAGCAGTCCGGGACAGGGGGTGCTGGGCAGGAAGGGGACCCAGTACTTC
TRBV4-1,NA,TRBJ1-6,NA,CASSQLSSNSPLHF,TGCGCCAGCAGCCAACTCTCGTCCAATTCACCCCTCCACTTT
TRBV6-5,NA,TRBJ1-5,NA,CASRVRGWGNQPQHF,TGTGCCAGCAGGGTCCGGGGGTGGGGTAATCAGCCCCAGCATTTT
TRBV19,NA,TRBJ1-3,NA,CASSRLSGNTIYF,TGTGCCAGTAGCCGCCTATCTGGAAACACCATATATTTT
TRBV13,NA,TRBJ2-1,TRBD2,CASSPGLAGVNEQFF,TGTGCCAGCAGCCCGGGACTAGCGGGGGTCAATGAGCAGTTCTTC
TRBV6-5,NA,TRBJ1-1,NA,CASSSPRGLAFF,TGTGCCAGCAGTTCCCCGCGGGGCCTAGCTTTCTTT
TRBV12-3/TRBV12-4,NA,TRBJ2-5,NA,CASSFGAETQYF,TGTGCCAGCAGTTTTGGGGCTGAGACCCAGTACTTC
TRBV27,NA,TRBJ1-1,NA,CASKETDLNTEAFF,TGTGCCAGCAAAGAGACGGACTTGAACACTGAAGCTTTCTTT
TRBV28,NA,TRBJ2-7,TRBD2,CASYPGTSGLYEQYF,TGTGCCAGCTATCCCGGGACTAGCGGCCTCTACGAGCAGTACTTC
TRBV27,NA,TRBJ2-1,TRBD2,CASRKAGSSYNEQFF,TGTGCCAGCAGAAAAGCGGGGAGCTCCTACAATGAGCAGTTCTTC
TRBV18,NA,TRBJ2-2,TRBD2,CASSSGLAGVGGELFF,TGTGCCAGCTCATCGGGACTAGCGGGAGTTGGCGGGGAGCTGTTTTTT
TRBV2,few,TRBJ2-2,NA,CASSPDSGELFF,TGTGCCAGCAGCCCCGACTCCGGAGAGCTGTTTTTT
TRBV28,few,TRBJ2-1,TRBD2,CASSLASGGYNEQFF,TGTGCCAGCAGTTTGGCAAGCGGGGGGTACAATGAGCAGTTCTTC
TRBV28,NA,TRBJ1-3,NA,CASRTVGSGNTIYF,TGTGCCAGCAGAACGGTCGGCTCTGGAAACACCATATATTTT
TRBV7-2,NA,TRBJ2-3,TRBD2,CASSLAGGLDTQYF,TGTGCCAGCAGCTTAGCGGGAGGGCTAGATACGCAGTATTTT
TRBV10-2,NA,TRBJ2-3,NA,CASRDVGRTDTQYF,TGCGCCAGCAGAGACGTTGGGCGCACAGATACGCAGTATTTT
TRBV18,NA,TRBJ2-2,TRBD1,CASSPPGQTYTGELFF,TGTGCCAGCTCACCACCGGGACAGACCTACACCGGGGAGCTGTTTTTT
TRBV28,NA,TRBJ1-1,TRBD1,CAGSGGVSTEAFF,TGTGCCGGCTCAGGGGGCGTAAGCACTGAAGCTTTCTTT
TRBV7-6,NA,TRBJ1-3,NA,CASTGGGASSGNTIYF,TGTGCCAGCACGGGGGGGGGAGCTAGCTCTGGAAACACCATATATTTT
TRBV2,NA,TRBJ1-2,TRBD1,CASRRRQGHGYTF,TGTGCCAGCAGGAGACGACAGGGCCACGGCTACACCTTC
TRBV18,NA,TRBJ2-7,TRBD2,CASSPQPLAGGPEEQYF,TGTGCCAGCTCACCACAACCTCTAGCGGGAGGGCCGGAAGAGCAGTACTTC
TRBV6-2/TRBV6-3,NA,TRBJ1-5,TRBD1,CASSRQGVGNQPQHF,TGTGCCAGCAGTAGACAGGGAGTAGGCAATCAGCCCCAGCATTTT
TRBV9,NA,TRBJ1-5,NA,CASSVSGQLNQPQHF,TGTGCCAGCAGCGTAAGTGGACAGCTTAATCAGCCCCAGCATTTT
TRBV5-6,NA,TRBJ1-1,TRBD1,CASSLLDRGMNTEAFF,TGTGCGAGCAGCCTACTCGACAGGGGCATGAACACTGAAGCTTTCTTT
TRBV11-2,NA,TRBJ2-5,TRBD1,CASSPRQGALRETQYF,TGTGCCAGCAGCCCCCGACAGGGGGCCTTGAGGGAGACCCAGTACTTC
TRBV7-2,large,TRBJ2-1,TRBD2,CASSLLGSGTLSSYNEQFF,TGTGCCAGCAGCTTACTCGGAAGCGGGACTCTAAGCTCCTACAATGAGCAGTTCTTC
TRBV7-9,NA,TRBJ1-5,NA,CASSLGGDQPQHF,TGTGCCAGCAGCTTGGGGGGAGATCAGCCCCAGCATTTT
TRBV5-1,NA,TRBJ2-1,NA,CASSLALQGGEQFF,TGCGCCAGCAGCTTGGCCCTCCAGGGGGGTGAGCAGTTCTTC
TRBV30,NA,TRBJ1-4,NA,CAWNRMGLLNEKLFF,TGTGCCTGGAATCGGATGGGACTCCTGAATGAAAAACTGTTTTTT
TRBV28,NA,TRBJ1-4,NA,CASSWGGAPNEKLFF,TGTGCCAGCAGTTGGGGCGGGGCGCCGAATGAAAAACTGTTTTTT
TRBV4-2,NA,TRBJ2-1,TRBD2,CASSQDAGGNYNEQFF,TGTGCCAGCAGCCAAGACGCGGGAGGCAACTACAATGAGCAGTTCTTC
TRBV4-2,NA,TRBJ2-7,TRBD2,CASSQDLAGSYEQYF,TGTGCCAGCAGCCAAGATCTAGCGGGCTCCTACGAGCAGTACTTC
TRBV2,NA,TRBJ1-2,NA,CASSERRLGDGYTF,TGTGCCAGCAGTGAAAGGCGCCTGGGAGATGGCTACACCTTC
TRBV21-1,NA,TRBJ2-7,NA,CASSNWDRLFPYEQYF,TGTGCCAGCAGCAACTGGGACAGACTTTTTCCCTACGAGCAGTACTTC
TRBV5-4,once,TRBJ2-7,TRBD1,CASSLAGTGPYEQYF,TGTGCCAGCAGCTTGGCCGGGACAGGGCCCTACGAGCAGTACTTC